This T cell receptor beta chain came from a study of response to subunit inactivated influenza vaccine. The study, taken as a whole, reports: Few new T cells, the authors suggested, are recruited by each seasonal influenza vaccination.

TCRdb redid the calling of the RT-PCR reads with MiXCR, one entry per CDR3 protein. There are about 180,000 distinct CDR3 sequences in the sample; around 9.2% occur only once, and around 9.9% lies in the top ten. With respect to this clonotype: Its cognate antigen is unknown.

The length of the CDR3 is 15 residues. Trimming pared 2 bases from V and 0 bases from J, leaving 10 bases between. Germline V gene lookup returns CDR1 MNHEY and CDR2 SMNVEV (reference sequence). This receptor was taken from a man aged 50 or older who received an inactivated influenza vaccine. The chain links TRBV27 to TRBJ1-2, with a possible D match to TRBD1 (6 bases). The input for sequencing was non-naive T cells sorted from PBMCs, taken on the day of vaccination. The CDR3 protein is CASSLSGTTNYGYTF. CDR3 DNA: TGTGCCAGCAGTTTAAGCGGGACAACTAACTATGGCTACACCTTC.